What follows is one T cell receptor (beta chain) and its context. No antigen is known for it. Analyses pooled second doses at about 4 or about 12 weeks. Generated by immunoSEQ multiplex PCR, the TCRdb table keeps only in-frame clones and is missing some. The sample records fewer than 130,000 clones, over 90% being singletons. This record belongs to a study of T cell responses to AZD1222 COVID-19 vaccine. Study-level findings and limits: Spike was spanned by vaccine-associated CD4 TCRs, with dominance at 160-218 and 743-854. Clonal diversity may have been underestimated, and the donors were mostly white British, with more females than males. Reportedly, nearly half of unique spike TCRs recognized epitopes outside B.1.351/B.1.1.7 mutations.

The CDR3 totals 15 residues. Germline CDR1 reads MNHEY; CDR2 reads SVGAGI. V was pared by 8 bases and J by 4 bases, with 18 bases between. This specimen consisted of peripheral blood, obtained 28 days after the second AZD1222 dose. V gene TRBV6-5 combines with J gene TRBJ1-3, with a tentative D call TRBD1 (5 bases). The TCR sequence derives from an adult who received the AZD1222 COVID-19 vaccine. As DNA, the CDR3 is TGTGCCAGCCGGAAAACCATAGAGGGGGGAAACACCATATATTTT. It yields the protein CASRKTIEGGNTIYF.